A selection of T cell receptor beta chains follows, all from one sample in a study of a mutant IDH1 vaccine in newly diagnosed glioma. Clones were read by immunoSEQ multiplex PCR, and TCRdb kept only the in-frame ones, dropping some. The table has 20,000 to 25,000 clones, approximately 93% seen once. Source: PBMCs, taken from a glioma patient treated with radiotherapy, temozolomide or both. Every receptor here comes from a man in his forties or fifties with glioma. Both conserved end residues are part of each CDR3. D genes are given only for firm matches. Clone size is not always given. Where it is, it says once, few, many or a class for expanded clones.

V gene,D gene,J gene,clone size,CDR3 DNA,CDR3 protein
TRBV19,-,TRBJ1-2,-,TGTGCCAGTAGGAACCAGGTCTATGGCTACACCTTC,CASRNQVYGYTF
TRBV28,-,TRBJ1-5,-,TGTGCCAGCAGTCCAACTGAACTGACGGATAGCAATCAGCCCCAGCATTTT,CASSPTELTDSNQPQHF
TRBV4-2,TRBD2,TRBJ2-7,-,TGTGCCAGCAGCCTAGGGACTAGCGGGATCTACGAGCAGTACTTC,CASSLGTSGIYEQYF
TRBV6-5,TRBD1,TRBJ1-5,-,TGTGCCAGCACCCGGGACAGGGGTGGTCAGCCCCAGCATTTT,CASTRDRGGQPQHF
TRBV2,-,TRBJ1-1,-,TGTGCCAGCAGCTCAGCGGGGCGTAACACTGAAGCTTTCTTT,CASSSAGRNTEAFF
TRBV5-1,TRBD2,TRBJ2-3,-,TGCGCCAGCAGCCAGGGACTAGCAGCTAGCACAGATACGCAGTATTTT,CASSQGLAASTDTQYF
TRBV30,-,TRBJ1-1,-,TGTGCCTGGAGTGTAGGAGGGAACACTGAAGCTTTCTTT,CAWSVGGNTEAFF
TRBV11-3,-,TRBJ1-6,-,TGTGCCAGCAGCTTTGCCAGTAATTCACCCCTCCACTTT,CASSFASNSPLHF
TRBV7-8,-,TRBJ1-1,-,TGTGCCAGCAGCTTAGGGCTGGGGAACACTGAAGCTTTCTTT,CASSLGLGNTEAFF
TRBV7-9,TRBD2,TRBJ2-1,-,TGTGCCAGCAGCCCCCCCGGGACTAGCGGGGTACAGTTCTTC,CASSPPGTSGVQFF
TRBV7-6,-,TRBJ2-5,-,TGTGCCAGCAGCTTAGGTCCGGGCGGGGTGGAGACCCAGTACTTC,CASSLGPGGVETQYF
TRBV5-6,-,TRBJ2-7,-,TGTGCCAGCAGTCTCCCCCGGACAGCCATCTACGAGCAGTACTTC,CASSLPRTAIYEQYF
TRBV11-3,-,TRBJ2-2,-,TGTGCCAGCAGCGCCCCAAACTTTTCAGAAGGGGAGCTGTTTTTT,CASSAPNFSEGELFF
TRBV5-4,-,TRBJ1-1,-,TGTGCCAGCAGCCCAGGGATCCTCATGAACACTGAAGCTTTCTTT,CASSPGILMNTEAFF
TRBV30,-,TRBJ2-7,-,TGTGCCTGGAGTTACGAATACGAGCAGTACTTC,CAWSYEYEQYF
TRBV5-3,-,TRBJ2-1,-,TGTGCCAGAATCCCGGACTGTGAGCAGTTCTTC,CARIPDCEQFF
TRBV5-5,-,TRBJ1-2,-,TGTGCCAGCAGCCTTGTCGGCAGAAACTATGGCTACACCTTC,CASSLVGRNYGYTF
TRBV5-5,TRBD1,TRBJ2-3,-,TGTGCCAGCAGCCGAGGACCGGGACAGAATGTCGCAGATACGCAGTATTTT,CASSRGPGQNVADTQYF
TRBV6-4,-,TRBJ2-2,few,TGTGCCAGCAGTGAGGAGGCACTAGCAGGGACCTTCACCGGGGAGCTGTTTTTT,CASSEEALAGTFTGELFF
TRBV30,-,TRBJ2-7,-,TGTGCCTGGAGTGTCGGCACAACTATTACCTACGAGCAGTACTTC,CAWSVGTTITYEQYF
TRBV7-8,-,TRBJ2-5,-,TGTGCCAGCAGCGACCCCCCGGGTGCCCAAGAGACCCAGTACTTC,CASSDPPGAQETQYF
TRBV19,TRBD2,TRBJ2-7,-,TGTGCCAGTAGTATCTGGCTAGCGGACAACTACGAGCAGTACTTC,CASSIWLADNYEQYF
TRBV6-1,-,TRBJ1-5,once,TGTGCCACGGAAGACAGCAATCCGAATCAGCCCCAGCATTTT,CATEDSNPNQPQHF
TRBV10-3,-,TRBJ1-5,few,TGTGCCATCAGTGAGTCAAGCAATCAGCCCCAGCATTTT,CAISESSNQPQHF
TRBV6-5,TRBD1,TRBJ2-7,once,TGTGCCAGCAGTGGACAGGGTACAGGCGAGCAGTACTTC,CASSGQGTGEQYF
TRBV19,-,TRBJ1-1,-,TGTGCCAGTACCCAAACTATGAACACTGAAGCTTTCTTT,CASTQTMNTEAFF
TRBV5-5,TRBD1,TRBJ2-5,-,TGTGCCAGCAGCTTGGAGCGGGACAGGGTTCAGACCCAGTACTTC,CASSLERDRVQTQYF
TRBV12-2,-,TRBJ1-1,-,TGTGCAAGTCGCTTAGCTGGGGACTCCTGGTTCTATCCTGAAGCTTTCTTT,CASRLAGDSWFYPEAFF
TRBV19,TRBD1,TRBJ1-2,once,TGTGCCAGTAGTATGGACAGGGGGTACTATGGCTACACCTTC,CASSMDRGYYGYTF